The 23 T cell receptor beta chains presented below share a single source sample, sequenced in a study of blood T cell repertoires in COVID-19. TCRdb's copy holds only in-frame clones and misses some; the assay was immunoSEQ multiplex PCR. Of about 350,000 clones detected, approximately 89% appear once; the ten largest clones hold just under 4%. The sequenced sample was peripheral blood. These receptors were collected from a woman aged 55-70 years with COVID-19, enrolled during active disease.

The chain joins TRBV6-5 to TRBJ2-7; 7 bases match TRBD2. From germline, CDR1 is MNHEY and CDR2 SVGAGI. J was trimmed by 2 bases and V by 2 bases; bases with no gene match: 9. This CDR3 is built from 16 residues. CDR3 coding DNA: TGTGCCAGCAGTTACACAGCGCTAGCGGCCCCCTACGAGCAGTACTTC. It yields the protein CASSYTALAAPYEQYF.

The chain is built from TRBV5-6 and TRBJ2-7, with 7 bases that match TRBD2. Germline CDR1 is SGHDT and CDR2 is YYEEEE. J was trimmed by 3 bases and V by 1 base; bases with no gene match: 7. The CDR3 consists of 15 residues. The CDR3 DNA is TGTGCCAGCAGCTTGAACCCGGGAGGAGACTACGAGCAGTACTTC. Protein product: CASSLNPGGDYEQYF.

V is TRBV30 and J is TRBJ1-2; D ambiguous. This CDR3 region has 13 residues. The germline V gene encodes CDR1 GTSNPN and CDR2 SVGIG (reference sequence). V was pared by 0 bases and J by 4 bases, with 9 bases between. CDR3 nucleotide sequence: TGTGCCTGGAGTGTACTTGATGGCTATGGCTACACCTTC. As protein: CAWSVLDGYGYTF. Full variable domain (missing parts from reference TRBV30 and TRBJ1-2): SQTIHQWPATLVQPVGSPLSLECTVEGTSNPNLYWYRQAAGRGLQLLFYSVGIGQISSEVPQNLSASRPQDRQFILSSKKLLLSDSGFYLCAWSVLDGYGYTFGSGTRLTVV.

This rearrangement joins TRBV18 to TRBJ2-5, with TRBD2 matching 14 bases. J gave up 2 bases and V 1 base, and 3 bases lay outside the gene matches. The V gene's germline CDR1 is KGHSH and CDR2 LQKENI. This CDR3 contains 17 residues. This CDR3 is CASSPLGLAGGQETQYF. For the CDR3, the DNA is TGTGCCAGCTCACCACTTGGACTAGCGGGGGGACAAGAGACCCAGTACTTC.

This clone has a single count. The chain employs TRBV12-3 or TRBV12-4 and TRBJ2-3; a weak D match, TRBD1 (5 bases). V lost 5 bases, J lost 8 bases, and 8 bases lay in between. The CDR3 has 11 amino acids. The CDR3 DNA is TGTGCCAGCAGTCCTCAGGGTACGCAGTATTTT. It yields the protein CASSPQGTQYF.

The chain has TRBV30 and TRBJ1-2; D perhaps matches TRBD1 (6 bases). The V end lost 1 base, the J end lost 9 bases, and 27 bases lay between the germline ends. This CDR3 comprises 17 residues. Per germline, CDR1 GTSNPN and CDR2 SVGIG (reference sequence). The CDR3 nucleotides are TGTGCCTGGAGTGGAACAGGGCAACTGGGATCCTTGTTGAGCTACACCTTC. This gives the protein CAWSGTGQLGSLLSYTF.

This sequence joins TRBV7-2 and TRBJ2-7; the D is unclear. V lost 2 bases to trimming and J lost 6 bases, with 23 bases between them. The germline gives CDR1 SGHTA, CDR2 FQGNSA. This CDR3 has 17 amino acids. The CDR3 here is CASSLTASGAGYTEQYF. The CDR3 DNA reads TGTGCCAGCAGCTTAACGGCTTCTGGCGCAGGCTACACCGAGCAGTACTTC.

The chain combines TRBV2 with TRBJ2-1; possibly TRBD2 for D (8 bases). The germline V gene has CDR1 SNHLY and CDR2 FYNNEI. V lost 6 bases and J lost 3, with 21 bases in between. The CDR3 extends over 17 amino acids. CDR3 in DNA: TGTGCCAGCAGGGGCGGGGAGACAGGGACTAGCTACAATGAGCAGTTCTTC. Residues: CASRGGETGTSYNEQFF.

The CDR3 bases are TGCGCCAGCAGCTTGGCCTTTCGCACGGACAGAGAACTCCAAGAAAACCCAATCAAGGAGCAGTTCTTC. Protein product: CASSLAFRTDRELQENPIKEQFF. The chain couples TRBV5-1 to TRBJ2-1; the D gene is possibly TRBD1 (6 bases). The V end was cut by 0 bases, the J end by 10 bases, with 41 bases between. The CDR3 contains 23 residues. Per the germline V gene, CDR1 is SGHRS and CDR2 is YFSETQ.

The V call is TRBV9, the J call TRBJ2-2; 7 bases map to TRBD2. In germline, CDR1 is SGDLS, CDR2 YYNGEE. The CDR3 extends over 16 amino acids. The junction had 11 bases not matched to a gene; V was cut back by 1 base and J by 8 bases. Here the CDR3 DNA reads TGTGCCAGCAGCGTATTCTCTAGCGGTCAATGGGGGGAGCTGTTTTTT. As protein: CASSVFSSGQWGELFF.

The chain uses TRBV15 and TRBJ1-1, with D hard to call. Germline V gene lookup returns CDR1 LNHNV and CDR2 YYDKDF (reference sequence). The germline V and J ends were trimmed by 5 bases and 2 bases, with 9 bases remaining between them. This CDR3 spans 13 amino acids. Here the CDR3 reads CATSLPGNTEAFF. CDR3 nucleotide sequence: TGTGCCACCAGCCTCCCGGGTAACACTGAAGCTTTCTTT.

A word on this clone: Its ends do not fully match the called genes, so a read error is possible. V is TRBV6-1 and J is TRBJ1-4; weak D call: TRBD1 (5 bases). CDR1 and CDR2 from the germline V gene are MNHNS and SASEGT. CDR3 length: 13 amino acids. CDR3 DNA sequence: TGTGCCAGCAGGGAAGGGTTGGGGCTCAAACTGTTTTTT. This translates into CASREGLGLKLFF.

CDR3 protein: CASSLGQGSPFF. CDR3 coding DNA: TGTGCCAGCAGCTTAGGACAGGGGTCGCCTTTCTTT. The gene calls are TRBV7-9 and TRBJ1-1, with 8 nucleotides matching TRBD1. This CDR3 contains 12 residues. V shed 1 base and J 12 bases; nucleotides not matched to a gene: 4. Germline loops: CDR1 SEHNR, CDR2 FQNEAQ (reference sequence).

The chain links TRBV7-3 to TRBJ1-1, with D unclear. Germline CDR1 reads SGHTA; CDR2 reads FQGTGA. The CDR3 is made up of 15 amino acids. V was clipped by 4 bases and J by 1 base, with 13 bases between them. The CDR3 DNA reads TGTGCCAGCAGCTCGATCGGGGTTAAGAACACTGAAGCTTTCTTT. It encodes CASSSIGVKNTEAFF.

The gene calls are TRBV7-2 and TRBJ1-4, with no clear D. The V gene lost 1 base and the J gene lost 8 bases, with 5 bases spanning the gap. Germline CDR1 and CDR2: SGHTA and FQGNSA. The CDR3 consists of 12 residues. DNA for the CDR3: TGTGCCAGCAGCTTAGTCGGGGAAAAACTGTTTTTT. Protein sequence: CASSLVGEKLFF.

This sequence joins TRBV18 and TRBJ2-3; TRBD2 matches at 9 bases. V gave up 1 base and J gave up 3 bases; unmatched junction bases: 5. From germline, CDR1 is KGHSH and CDR2 LQKENI. There are 16 residues in the CDR3. The DNA for the CDR3 is TGTGCCAGCTCACCACTTAGCGGGGGCTTTACAGATACGCAGTATTTT. It is translated as CASSPLSGGFTDTQYF.

CDR3 sequence (DNA): TGTGCCAGTAGTATAGTTCACAGCATGAACACTGAAGCTTTCTTT. Amino acid sequence: CASSIVHSMNTEAFF. The V and J genes are TRBV19 and TRBJ1-1, with unresolved D. The CDR3 sequence is 15 residues long. V was pared by 1 base and J by 0 bases, with 9 bases between. The germline V gene encodes CDR1 LNHDA and CDR2 SQIVND (reference sequence).

The CDR3 bases are TGTGCCAGCTCACCACAGGGGGCGCTTGACTATGGCTACACCTTC. Its translation: CASSPQGALDYGYTF. This chain joins TRBV18 and TRBJ1-2, with TRBD1 matching 7 bases. Germline values: CDR1 KGHSH, CDR2 LQKENI. The CDR3 runs to 15 residues. After removal of 1 base from V and 3 bases from J, the junction contained 5 bases not matched to a gene.

The chain links TRBV5-1 to TRBJ2-7, with 12 bases matching TRBD1. The CDR3 covers 16 residues. The germline V gene has CDR1 SGHRS and CDR2 YFSETQ. V shed 0 bases and J 3 bases; nucleotides not matched to a gene: 4. The CDR3 is CASSLGDRGRLYEQYF. The CDR3 nucleotides are TGCGCCAGCAGCTTGGGGGACAGGGGGCGCCTCTACGAGCAGTACTTC.

The rearrangement joins TRBV6-5 to TRBJ1-1; D gene unclear. Trimming cost V 7 bases and J 0 bases, with 9 bases left between them. The CDR3 totals 13 residues. Germline CDR1 is MNHEY and CDR2 is SVGAGI. The CDR3 nucleotides are TGTGCCAGCAACGGGTATTTGAACACTGAAGCTTTCTTT. Its protein product is CASNGYLNTEAFF.

This sequence joins TRBV18 and TRBJ1-2, with D possibly TRBD1 on 6 matching bases. This CDR3 region has 14 residues. Germline assignment: CDR1 KGHSH and CDR2 LQKENI. Trimming removed 3 bases from V and 0 bases from J, with 8 bases in between. CDR3 nucleotide sequence: TGTGCCAGCTCACCGACAGGAACTAACTATGGCTACACCTTC. Translation gives CASSPTGTNYGYTF.

V usage is TRBV11-2 and J usage is TRBJ2-1; maybe TRBD1 (6 bases). This CDR3 comprises 16 residues. With 5 bases removed from V and 6 bases from J, the gap between germline ends came to 20 bases. CDR1 and CDR2 from the germline V gene are SGHAT and FQNNGV. The chain's CDR3 is CASSPVAGARGNEQFF. CDR3 DNA sequence: TGTGCCAGCAGCCCAGTCGCAGGGGCCAGAGGCAATGAGCAGTTCTTC.

The V gene is TRBV29-1, the J gene TRBJ1-2; 7 bases align to TRBD1. The CDR3 totals 13 residues. The V segment lost 0 bases and the J segment 12 bases; nucleotides outside the gene matches: 10. Germline V CDR1 and CDR2: SQVTM, ANQGSEA. This CDR3 reads CSVEDRQGEKDTF. The CDR3 DNA is TGCAGCGTTGAAGATCGACAGGGAGAAAAGGACACCTTC.